The rows below give T cell receptor beta chains drawn from one sample of a study of regulatory T cells in long-lasting Graves disease. TCRdb re-analysed the multiplex PCR reads in MiXCR, keeping a single row per CDR3 protein. The table includes 350,000 to 500,000 distinct CDR3 sequences, about 21% detected once. The specimen comprised peripheral blood mononuclear cells (PBMCs), sampled when the disease was refractory, from a patient treated with antithyroid drugs. These receptors were taken from a female donor with Graves disease. The CDR3 runs from the conserved cysteine through the conserved F or W. Fields, in order: CDR3 length, J gene, clone size, D gene, V gene, CDR3 DNA, CDR3 protein. D genes are given only for firm matches. Only part of the rows carry a size: once, few, many, or a class if the clone is expanded.

14 TRBJ1-4 many TRBD1 TRBV7-9 TGTGCCAGCAGCTCGGACAGGGGGAAAGAAAAACTGTTTTTT CASSSDRGKEKLFF
11 TRBJ1-1 many - TRBV28 TGTGCCAGCCTAGGGCACACTGAAGCTTTCTTT CASLGHTEAFF
15 TRBJ1-4 many TRBD1 TRBV28 TGTGCCAGCAGTTTATGGGACAGGGGTAGGAAAAAACTGTTTTTT CASSLWDRGRKKLFF
13 TRBJ1-1 - - TRBV6-1 TGTGCCAGCAGTGGGGCCACAGGGACTGAAGCTTTCTTT CASSGATGTEAFF
16 TRBJ1-5 - TRBD1 TRBV6-5 TGTGCCAGCAGTTACCCGGGACAGACTCACAATCAGCCCCAGCATTTT CASSYPGQTHNQPQHF
16 TRBJ2-1 - TRBD2 TRBV5-6 TGTGCCAGCACCCTGCACACTAGCGGGAGGTTCGATGAGCAGTTCTTC CASTLHTSGRFDEQFF
15 TRBJ1-2 - TRBD1 TRBV18 TGTGCCAGCTCACCAGGGACAGCTGATAACTATGGCTACACCTTC CASSPGTADNYGYTF
15 TRBJ2-7 - TRBD1 TRBV18 TGTGCCAGCTCGCGCCTGGGGACAGGGGTTAACGAGCAGTACTTC CASSRLGTGVNEQYF
18 TRBJ2-5 - TRBD2 TRBV6-1 TGTGCCAGCAGTGAAGACACCCTAGCGGGAGGCTTTGGGGAGACCCAGTACTTC CASSEDTLAGGFGETQYF
14 TRBJ1-5 many - TRBV20-1 TGCAGTGCTAGAGGGACACTGGGCAATCAGCCCCAGCATTTT CSARGTLGNQPQHF
16 TRBJ2-3 few TRBD2 TRBV5-1 TGCGCCAGCAGCTTGGGAGCGGGAGGATCCACAGATACGCAGTATTTT CASSLGAGGSTDTQYF
15 TRBJ2-5 many TRBD2 TRBV6-1 TGTGCCAGCGGATCACTAGCGGACTTTCAAGAGACCCAGTACTTC CASGSLADFQETQYF
14 TRBJ2-4 - TRBD1 TRBV5-1 TGCGCCAGCAGCCCTGGGGACAGGGCCCACATTCAGTACTTC CASSPGDRAHIQYF
16 TRBJ2-3 few - TRBV12-3/TRBV12-4 TGTGCCAGCAGAAAGGGGGACCTCCCTGGCGCAGATACGCAGTATTTT CASRKGDLPGADTQYF
13 TRBJ1-2 many - TRBV6-5 TGTGCCAGCAGTTACCACAGGGTTGATGGCTACACCTTC CASSYHRVDGYTF
17 TRBJ2-5 few TRBD2 TRBV5-1 TGCGCCAGCAGCTTGGTCCTAGCGGGAGGGTCCGGGGAGACCCAGTACTTC CASSLVLAGGSGETQYF
12 TRBJ2-5 many TRBD1 TRBV20-1 TGCAGTGTAGAACAGGGGCCAGAGACCCAGTACTTC CSVEQGPETQYF
15 TRBJ2-1 - TRBD2 TRBV7-2 TGTGCCAGCAACCCAGGACTAGCGGGAGCCAATGAGCAGTTCTTC CASNPGLAGANEQFF
16 TRBJ1-5 few - TRBV19 TGTGCCAGTAGTATAGCGGGAACCTTTAGCAATCAGCCCCAGCATTTT CASSIAGTFSNQPQHF
14 TRBJ2-7 many - TRBV5-6 TGTGCCAGCAGTTGGGCTAGCTCCTCCTACGAGCAGTACTTC CASSWASSSYEQYF
14 TRBJ1-1 few - TRBV19 TGTGCCAGTAGTATCAGGGCCACGGGGACTGAAGCTTTCTTT CASSIRATGTEAFF
15 TRBJ1-4 many - TRBV28 TGTGCCAGCAGGCGGACGGTCGCAACTAATGAAAAACTGTTTTTT CASRRTVATNEKLFF
18 TRBJ2-2 few TRBD2 TRBV6-2/TRBV6-3 TGTGCCAGCAGTGAAAGGAGGGAGGGACTAGCTTTAATCGGGGAGCTGTTTTTT CASSERREGLALIGELFF
11 TRBJ1-2 many - TRBV20-1 TGCAGTGCATTGGCTGACGGGGGCTACACCTTC CSALADGGYTF
14 TRBJ2-3 few - TRBV28 TGTGCCAGCAGTTTTTTTGGGTCCGAAGATACGCAGTATTTT CASSFFGSEDTQYF
16 TRBJ2-7 - TRBD2 TRBV6-1 TGTGCCAGCAGTGAGGGGTCCAGCGGGAGATCCTACGAGCAGTACTTC CASSEGSSGRSYEQYF
14 TRBJ1-4 many TRBD1 TRBV30 TGTGCCTGGAGCCAAGGGACAGTAAATGAAAAACTGTTTTTT CAWSQGTVNEKLFF
15 TRBJ2-2 many TRBD2 TRBV2 TGTGCCAGCATCCCGACTAGCGGGAACACCGGGGAGCTGTTTTTT CASIPTSGNTGELFF
16 TRBJ1-1 - - TRBV4-1 TGCGCCAGCAGCCAAGATACCCTAGCCGGGGCCTCTGAAGCTTTCTTT CASSQDTLAGASEAFF
16 TRBJ2-1 few TRBD2 TRBV7-3 TGTGCCAGCAGCTTAGGGGTTAGCGGGAGATTAAATGAGCAGTTCTTC CASSLGVSGRLNEQFF
16 TRBJ2-3 - TRBD2 TRBV28 TGTGCCAGCAGTTTCCCATTCGGGACTACTACAGATACGCAGTATTTT CASSFPFGTTTDTQYF
15 TRBJ2-5 many - TRBV5-6 TGTGCCAGCTCATTGCGACAAGGGGCAGGAGAGACCCAGTACTTC CASSLRQGAGETQYF
16 TRBJ1-1 many - TRBV11-2 TGTGCCAGCAGCCGTTCCCGCCTGACAAAGAACACTGAAGCTTTCTTT CASSRSRLTKNTEAFF
12 TRBJ2-1 - TRBD2 TRBV29-1 TGCAGCGTTGGCCCTAGCGGGAGCGAGCAGTTCTTC CSVGPSGSEQFF
14 TRBJ1-5 many - TRBV3-1 TGTGCCAGCAGTCCAGCCCCTAGCAATCAGCCCCAGCATTTT CASSPAPSNQPQHF
15 TRBJ1-1 many TRBD1 TRBV6-1 TGTGCCAGCAGTGTGTACTCAGGGGGCAACACTGAAGCTTTCTTT CASSVYSGGNTEAFF
12 TRBJ1-6 - - TRBV3-1 TGTGCCAGCAGCCAAGATAATCCACCCCTCCACTTT CASSQDNPPLHF
12 TRBJ2-5 - - TRBV28 TGTGCCAGCAGTACAATAAGCGCGTTGAAGTACTTC CASSTISALKYF
15 TRBJ1-1 - - TRBV6-1 TGTGCCAGCAGTCCACAGGGAATCATGAACACTGAAGCTTTCTTT CASSPQGIMNTEAFF
17 TRBJ2-5 - TRBD2 TRBV20-1 TGCAGTGCTCAGACTAGCGGGAGGGCCGGGGGGCGGGAGACCCAGTACTTC CSAQTSGRAGGRETQYF
11 TRBJ1-2 many - TRBV28 TGTGCCAGCAGTTCGGCTGGGGGCTACACCTTC CASSSAGGYTF
13 TRBJ1-2 few - TRBV3-1 TGTGCCAGCAGCCAAGAGGGAGTCTATGGCTACACCTTC CASSQEGVYGYTF
15 TRBJ1-1 many - TRBV27 TGTGCCAGCAGTTTATGGGGAGGCCAGAACACTGAAGCTTTCTTT CASSLWGGQNTEAFF
17 TRBJ2-3 - TRBD1 TRBV7-9 TGTGCCAGCAGCTATCGGACAGGAGGACTGGGCACAGATACGCAGTATTTT CASSYRTGGLGTDTQYF